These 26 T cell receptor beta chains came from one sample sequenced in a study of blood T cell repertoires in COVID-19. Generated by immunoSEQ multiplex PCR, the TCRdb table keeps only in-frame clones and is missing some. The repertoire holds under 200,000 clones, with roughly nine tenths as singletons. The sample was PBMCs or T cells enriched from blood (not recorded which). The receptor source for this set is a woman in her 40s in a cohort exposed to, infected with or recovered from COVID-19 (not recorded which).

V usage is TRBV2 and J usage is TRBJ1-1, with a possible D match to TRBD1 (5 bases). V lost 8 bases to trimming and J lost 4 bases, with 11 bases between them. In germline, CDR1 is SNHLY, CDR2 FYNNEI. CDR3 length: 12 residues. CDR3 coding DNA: TGTGCCAGCCGTCCCGGGGGCACTGAAGCTTTCTTT. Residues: CASRPGGTEAFF.

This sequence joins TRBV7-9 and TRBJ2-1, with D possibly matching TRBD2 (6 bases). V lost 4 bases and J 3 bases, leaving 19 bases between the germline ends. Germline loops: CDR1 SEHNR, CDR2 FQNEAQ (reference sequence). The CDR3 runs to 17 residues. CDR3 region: CASSSRGGAPIYNEQFF. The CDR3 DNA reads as TGTGCCAGCAGCTCCCGTGGCGGGGCCCCTATCTACAATGAGCAGTTCTTC.

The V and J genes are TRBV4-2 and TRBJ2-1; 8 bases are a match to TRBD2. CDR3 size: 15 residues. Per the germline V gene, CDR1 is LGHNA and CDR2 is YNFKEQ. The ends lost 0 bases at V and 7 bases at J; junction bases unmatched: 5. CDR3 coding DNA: TGTGCCAGCAGCCAAGATCTGGCTAGCGGGAATGAGCAGTTCTTC. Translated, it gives CASSQDLASGNEQFF.

CDR3 residues: CSAPRGETQYF. In nucleotides, the CDR3 is TGCAGTGCCCCGCGGGGGGAGACCCAGTACTTC. J is TRBJ2-5 and V is TRBV20-1, with 7 bases identical to TRBD2. The CDR3 covers 11 residues. Germline V gene data show CDR1 as DFQATT and CDR2 as SNEGSKA (reference sequence). The junction had 3 bases not matched to a gene; V was cut back by 6 bases and J by 5 bases.

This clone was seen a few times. In DNA, the CDR3 is TGTGCCAGCAGGGAGGATACTGAAGCTTTCTTT. It translates to CASREDTEAFF. The chain combines TRBV2 with TRBJ1-1, with D unclear. This CDR3 has 11 amino acids. Germline assignment: CDR1 SNHLY and CDR2 FYNNEI. Trimming took 6 bases from V and 5 from J, leaving 7 bases between them.

The CDR3 reads CASSLADRGYTEAFF. Here the CDR3 DNA reads TGTGCCAGCAGCTTAGCGGACAGGGGCTACACTGAAGCTTTCTTT. The chain recombines TRBV11-1 with TRBJ1-1, with 9 bases that match TRBD1. V dropped 0 bases and J dropped 3; count of bases not matched to a gene: 2. The CDR3 covers 15 residues. CDR1 SGHAT and CDR2 FQDESV come from the germline V gene (reference sequence).

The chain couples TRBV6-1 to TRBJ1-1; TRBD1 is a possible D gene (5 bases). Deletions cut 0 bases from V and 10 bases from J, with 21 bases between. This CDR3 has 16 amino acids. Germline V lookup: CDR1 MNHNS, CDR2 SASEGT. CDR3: CASSEALGVTSEVAFF. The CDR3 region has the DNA TGTGCCAGCAGTGAAGCGCTAGGGGTGACTTCTGAAGTAGCTTTCTTT.

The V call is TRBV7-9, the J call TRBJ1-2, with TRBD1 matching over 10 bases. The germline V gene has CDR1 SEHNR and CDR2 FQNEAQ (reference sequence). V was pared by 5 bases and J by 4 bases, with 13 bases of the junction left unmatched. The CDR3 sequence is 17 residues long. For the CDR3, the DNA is TGTGCCAGCAGCGCCAAAACGGGACAGGGGCGCTTCTATGGCTACACCTTC. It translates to CASSAKTGQGRFYGYTF.

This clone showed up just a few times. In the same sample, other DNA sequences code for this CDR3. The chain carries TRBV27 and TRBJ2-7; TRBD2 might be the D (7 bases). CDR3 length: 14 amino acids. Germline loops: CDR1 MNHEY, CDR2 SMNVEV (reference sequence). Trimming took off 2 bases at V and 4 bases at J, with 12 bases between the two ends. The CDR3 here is CASSLRGAVYEQYF. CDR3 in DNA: TGTGCCAGCAGTTTACGGGGGGCGGTTTACGAGCAGTACTTC.

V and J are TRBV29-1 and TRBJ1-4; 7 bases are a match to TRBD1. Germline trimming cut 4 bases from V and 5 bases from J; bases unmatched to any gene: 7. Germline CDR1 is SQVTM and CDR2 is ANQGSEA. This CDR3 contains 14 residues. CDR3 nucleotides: TGCAGCGTTGCGACAGGGCGTAGGAATGAAAAACTGTTTTTT. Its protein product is CSVATGRRNEKLFF. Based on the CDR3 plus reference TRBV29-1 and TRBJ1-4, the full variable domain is SAVISQKPSRDICQRGTSLTIQCQVDSQVTMMFWYRQQPGQSLTLIATANQGSEATYESGFVIDKFPISRPNLTFSTLTVSNMSPEDSSIYLCSVATGRRNEKLFFGSGTQLSVL.

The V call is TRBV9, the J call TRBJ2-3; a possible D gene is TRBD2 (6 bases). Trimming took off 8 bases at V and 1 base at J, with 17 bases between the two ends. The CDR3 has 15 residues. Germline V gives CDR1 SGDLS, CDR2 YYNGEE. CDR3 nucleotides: TGTGCCAGTGGAGTGGGGGGAGCGGGCACAGATACGCAGTATTTT. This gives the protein CASGVGGAGTDTQYF.

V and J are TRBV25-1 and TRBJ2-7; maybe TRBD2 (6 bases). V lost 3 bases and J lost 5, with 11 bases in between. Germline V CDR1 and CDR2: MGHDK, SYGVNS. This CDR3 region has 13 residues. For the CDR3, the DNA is TGTGCCAGCAGTGAGGGGGGTGTCAACGAGCAGTACTTC. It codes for CASSEGGVNEQYF.

CDR3 in DNA: TGTGCCCGCCGGCAGGGGGGAACTGAAGCTTTCTTT. Protein product: CARRQGGTEAFF. The chain couples TRBV7-2 to TRBJ1-1, with TRBD1 identical over 7 bases. Germline V CDR1 and CDR2: SGHTA, FQGNSA. The CDR3 is made up of 12 amino acids. V dropped 11 bases and J dropped 5; count of bases not matched to a gene: 8.

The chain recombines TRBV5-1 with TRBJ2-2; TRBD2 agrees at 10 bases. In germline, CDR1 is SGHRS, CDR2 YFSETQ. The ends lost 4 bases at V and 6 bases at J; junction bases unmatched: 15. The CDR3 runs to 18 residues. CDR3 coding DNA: TGCGCCAGCAGCCTTCGGGCTAGCGGGGGAGAATCTCCCGGGGAGCTGTTTTTT. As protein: CASSLRASGGESPGELFF. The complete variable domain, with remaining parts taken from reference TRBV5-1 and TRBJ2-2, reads KAGVTQTPRYLIKTRGQQVTLSCSPISGHRSVSWYQQTPGQGLQFLFEYFSETQRNKGNFPGRFSGRQFSNSRSEMNVSTLELGDSALYLCASSLRASGGESPGELFFGEGSRLTVL.

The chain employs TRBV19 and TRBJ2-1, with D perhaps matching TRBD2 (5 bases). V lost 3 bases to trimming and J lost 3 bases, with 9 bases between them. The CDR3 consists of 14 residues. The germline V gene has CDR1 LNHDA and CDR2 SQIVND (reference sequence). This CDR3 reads CASSIAGIYNEQFF. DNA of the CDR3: TGTGCCAGTAGTATTGCCGGGATCTACAATGAGCAGTTCTTC.

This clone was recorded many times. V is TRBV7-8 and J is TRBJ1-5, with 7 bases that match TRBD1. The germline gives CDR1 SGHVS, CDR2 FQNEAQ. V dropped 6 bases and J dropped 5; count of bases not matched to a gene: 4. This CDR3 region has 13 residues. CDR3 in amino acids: CASSPGGDQPQHF. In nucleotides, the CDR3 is TGTGCCAGCAGTCCAGGGGGTGATCAGCCCCAGCATTTT.

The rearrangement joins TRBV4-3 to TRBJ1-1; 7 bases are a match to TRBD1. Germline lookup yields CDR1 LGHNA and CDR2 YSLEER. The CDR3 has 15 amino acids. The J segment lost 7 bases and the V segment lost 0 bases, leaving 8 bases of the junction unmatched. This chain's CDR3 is CASSQDIGTAFEAFF. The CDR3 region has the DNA TGCGCCAGCAGCCAAGACATCGGGACAGCTTTTGAAGCTTTCTTT.

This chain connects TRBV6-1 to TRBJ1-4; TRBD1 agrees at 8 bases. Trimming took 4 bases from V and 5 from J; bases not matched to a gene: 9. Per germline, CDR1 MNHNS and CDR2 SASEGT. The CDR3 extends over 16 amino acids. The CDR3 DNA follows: TGTGCCAGCAGTGGGGACAGGCCGCTGGGGAATGAAAAACTGTTTTTT. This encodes CASSGDRPLGNEKLFF.

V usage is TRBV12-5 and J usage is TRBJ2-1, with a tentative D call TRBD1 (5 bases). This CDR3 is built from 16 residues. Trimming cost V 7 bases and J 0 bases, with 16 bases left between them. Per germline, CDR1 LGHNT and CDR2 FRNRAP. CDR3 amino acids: CASALGPGSSYNEQFF. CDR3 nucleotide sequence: TGTGCTAGTGCGCTGGGGCCGGGTAGCTCCTACAATGAGCAGTTCTTC.

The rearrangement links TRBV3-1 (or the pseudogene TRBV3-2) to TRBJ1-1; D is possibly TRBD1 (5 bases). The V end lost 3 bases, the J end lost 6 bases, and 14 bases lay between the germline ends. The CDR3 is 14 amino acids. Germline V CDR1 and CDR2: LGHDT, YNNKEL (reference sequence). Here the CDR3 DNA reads TGTGCCAGCAGCCACCAGGGTGGAGAGGCTGAAGCTTTCTTT. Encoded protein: CASSHQGGEAEAFF.

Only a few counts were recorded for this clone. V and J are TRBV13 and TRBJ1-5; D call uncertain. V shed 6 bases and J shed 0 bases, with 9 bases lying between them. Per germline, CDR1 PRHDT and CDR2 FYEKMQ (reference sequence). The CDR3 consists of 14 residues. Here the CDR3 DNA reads TGTGCCAGCAGTCCGAGGAATAGCAATCAGCCCCAGCATTTT. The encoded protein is CASSPRNSNQPQHF.

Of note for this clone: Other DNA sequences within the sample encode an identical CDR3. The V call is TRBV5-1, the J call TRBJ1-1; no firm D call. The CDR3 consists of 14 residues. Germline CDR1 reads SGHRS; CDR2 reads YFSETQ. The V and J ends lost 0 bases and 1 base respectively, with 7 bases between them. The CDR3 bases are TGCGCCAGCAGCTTGGGTCCAGAGAACACTGAAGCTTTCTTT. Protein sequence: CASSLGPENTEAFF.

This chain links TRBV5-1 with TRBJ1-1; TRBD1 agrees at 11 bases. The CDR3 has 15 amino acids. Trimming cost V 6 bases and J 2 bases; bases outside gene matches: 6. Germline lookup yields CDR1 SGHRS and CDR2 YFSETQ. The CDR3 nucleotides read TGCGCCAGCACCCGGACAGGGGGCTTTAACACTGAAGCTTTCTTT. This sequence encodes CASTRTGGFNTEAFF.

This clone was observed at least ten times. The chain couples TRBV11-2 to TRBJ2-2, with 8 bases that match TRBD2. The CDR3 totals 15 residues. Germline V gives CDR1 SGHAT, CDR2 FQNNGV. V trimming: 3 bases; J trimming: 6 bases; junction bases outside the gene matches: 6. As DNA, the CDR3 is TGTGCCAGCAGCTTTAATAGCGGGGTAGCCGGGGAGCTGTTTTTT. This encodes CASSFNSGVAGELFF.

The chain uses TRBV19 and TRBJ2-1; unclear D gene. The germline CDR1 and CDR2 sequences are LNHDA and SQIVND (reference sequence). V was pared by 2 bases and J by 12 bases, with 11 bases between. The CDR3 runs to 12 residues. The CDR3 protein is CASSILGRSQFF. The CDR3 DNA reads TGTGCCAGTAGTATACTTGGGCGATCGCAGTTCTTC.

CDR3 bases: TGTGCCAGCAGTTACTCAGGGGGCGGCGAGCAGTACTTC. Amino acids: CASSYSGGGEQYF. The J gene is TRBJ2-7, the V gene TRBV6-6, with 7 bases matching TRBD1. Per the germline V gene, CDR1 is MNHNY and CDR2 is SVGAGI (reference sequence). V was clipped by 0 bases and J by 6 bases; unmatched bases: 2. CDR3 length: 13 residues.